Listed below are T cell receptor beta chains from one sample, sequenced in a study of Graves' ophthalmopathy and Graves' hyperthyroidism. TCRdb independently ran MiXCR on the multiplex PCR reads; one entry per CDR3 protein. The repertoire includes roughly 230,000 distinct CDR3 sequences, roughly a fifth of them detected once, and 43% sits in the top ten. Sequenced: peripheral blood. Receptors originate from a woman in her forties or fifties with Graves' ophthalmopathy. Each CDR3 is given with its conserved first and last residue. The D gene is left open where the match is weak. Size is omitted from some rows. Given values are once, few, many or a class for expanded clones.

d_call j_call v_call clone_size cdr3_aa cdr3_nt
TRBD1 TRBJ1-2 TRBV7-9 many CASSTGTGDGYTF TGTGCCAGCAGCACCGGGACAGGGGATGGCTACACCTTC
TRBD2 TRBJ2-7 TRBV6-2/TRBV6-3 NA CASSYSSGGTSAYYEQYF TGTGCCAGCAGTTACTCGTCGGGAGGGACTAGCGCATACTACGAGCAGTACTTC
NA TRBJ2-5 TRBV9 many CASSVVGRKQETQYF TGTGCCAGCAGCGTAGTAGGGAGAAAACAAGAGACCCAGTACTTC
TRBD2 TRBJ2-2 TRBV20-1 many CSAQSGRDTGELFF TGCAGTGCCCAGAGCGGGAGGGACACCGGGGAGCTGTTTTTT
NA TRBJ2-7 TRBV6-5 many CASSYSPGSYEQYF TGTGCCAGCAGTTACTCTCCAGGGTCCTACGAGCAGTACTTC
NA TRBJ2-7 TRBV5-1 many CASSPRRDRTYEQYF TGCGCCAGCAGCCCCAGGCGGGACCGGACCTACGAGCAGTACTTC
TRBD1 TRBJ2-2 TRBV20-1 few CSARTGANTGELFF TGCAGTGCTAGGACAGGGGCAAACACCGGGGAGCTGTTTTTT
TRBD1 TRBJ1-1 TRBV12-3/TRBV12-4 few CASSPSGQVNTEAFF TGTGCCAGCAGTCCCTCGGGACAGGTGAACACTGAAGCTTTCTTT
NA TRBJ1-5 TRBV5-1 many CASSDRDDQPQHF TGCGCCAGCAGCGATAGGGATGATCAGCCCCAGCATTTT
NA TRBJ1-1 TRBV11-3 many CASSIGGNGGTEAFF TGTGCCAGCAGCATCGGGGGGAACGGAGGGACTGAAGCTTTCTTT
NA TRBJ2-2 TRBV27 NA CASNTGGTENTGELFF TGTGCCAGCAACACCGGGGGAACAGAAAACACCGGGGAGCTGTTTTTT
NA TRBJ2-7 TRBV12-3/TRBV12-4 NA CASSMGPRYEQYF TGTGCCAGCTCTATGGGGCCCCGCTACGAGCAGTACTTC
TRBD2 TRBJ2-7 TRBV6-5 NA CASSSSGGNYEQYF TGTGCCAGCAGTTCTAGCGGGGGGAACTACGAGCAGTACTTC
TRBD2 TRBJ2-5 TRBV29-1 many CSVEDPRVAGGETQYF TGCAGCGTTGAAGATCCCCGGGTAGCGGGAGGGGAGACCCAGTACTTC
NA TRBJ2-1 TRBV6-2/TRBV6-3 NA CASSFRQSRSYNEQFF TGTGCCAGCAGTTTCCGACAGTCTCGTTCCTACAATGAGCAGTTCTTC
TRBD1 TRBJ2-2 TRBV12-3/TRBV12-4 many CASSPRTGGTGELFF TGTGCCAGCAGTCCCAGGACAGGGGGGACCGGGGAGCTGTTTTTT
TRBD1 TRBJ2-7 TRBV5-1 many CASSLGDRGLAEQYF TGCGCCAGCAGCTTGGGTGACAGGGGTCTTGCCGAGCAGTACTTC
TRBD1 TRBJ2-7 TRBV6-1 many CASSEAWAGGGYEQYF TGTGCCAGCAGTGAAGCCTGGGCAGGGGGTGGTTACGAGCAGTACTTC
NA TRBJ1-1 TRBV30 few CAWRRQAPWAFF TGTGCCTGGAGACGACAGGCCCCTTGGGCTTTCTTT
NA TRBJ2-5 TRBV24-1 few CATGLGGTYQETQYF TGTGCCACCGGACTCGGGGGAACCTACCAAGAGACCCAGTACTTC
NA TRBJ1-1 TRBV30 few CAWSVGGGTEAFF TGTGCCTGGAGTGTAGGGGGGGGAACTGAAGCTTTCTTT
NA TRBJ1-1 TRBV18 many CASSSSQDNEAFF TGTGCCAGCTCATCCAGTCAGGACAATGAAGCTTTCTTT
NA TRBJ2-2 TRBV12-3/TRBV12-4 many CASLRQGFTGELFF TGTGCCAGCTTGAGGCAGGGGTTCACCGGGGAGCTGTTTTTT
NA TRBJ1-2 TRBV6-1 few CASTRPAGPFYGYNF TGTGCCAGCACTAGACCCGCGGGTCCTTTTTATGGCTACAACTTC
NA TRBJ2-7 TRBV11-3 NA CASSPDGTRMNEQYF TGTGCCAGCAGCCCAGACGGGACACGGATGAACGAGCAGTACTTC
NA TRBJ1-2 TRBV12-3/TRBV12-4 once CASSTGYGYGYTF TGTGCCAGCAGTACAGGGTACGGCTATGGCTACACCTTC
NA TRBJ1-3 TRBV6-1 many CASSPNFSGNTIYF TGTGCCAGCAGTCCTAACTTCTCTGGAAACACCATATATTTT
TRBD1 TRBJ1-2 TRBV2 many CASNEDRGNYGYTF TGTGCCAGCAACGAGGACAGGGGAAACTATGGCTACACCTTC
NA TRBJ1-1 TRBV11-2 many CASTTNWGTEAFF TGTGCCAGCACCACGAACTGGGGCACTGAAGCTTTCTTT
TRBD1 TRBJ1-1 TRBV7-9 many CASSSGTALNTEAFF TGTGCCAGCAGCTCCGGGACAGCTTTGAACACTGAAGCTTTCTTT
NA TRBJ1-2 TRBV11-2 many CASSLDSRGNYGYTF TGTGCCAGCAGCTTAGATTCTAGGGGTAACTATGGCTACACCTTC
NA TRBJ2-6 TRBV29-1 many CSVGKSGANVLTF TGCAGCGTGGGCAAATCCGGGGCCAACGTCCTGACTTTC
NA TRBJ1-5 TRBV19 many CASRHSATSNQPQHF TGTGCCAGTAGGCATAGTGCCACGAGCAATCAGCCCCAGCATTTT
TRBD1 TRBJ2-7 TRBV12-3/TRBV12-4 NA CASSRSGQDTSHEQYF TGTGCCAGCAGCCGATCGGGACAGGACACCTCGCACGAGCAGTACTTC
NA TRBJ1-5 TRBV2 many CASSEALAFGNQPQHF TGTGCCAGCAGTGAAGCTTTAGCTTTCGGCAATCAGCCCCAGCATTTT
NA TRBJ2-5 TRBV30 many CAWSPAPRTETQYF TGTGCCTGGTCCCCAGCGCCCCGCACAGAGACCCAGTACTTC
TRBD1 TRBJ2-6 TRBV5-1 many CASSGDRANSGANVLTF TGCGCCAGCAGCGGGGACAGGGCTAACTCTGGGGCCAACGTCCTGACTTTC
TRBD1 TRBJ1-5 TRBV12-3/TRBV12-4 many CASRNTGTENQPQHF TGTGCCAGCAGGAACACCGGGACAGAAAATCAGCCCCAGCATTTT
TRBD2 TRBJ2-7 TRBV6-5 many CASSFEREREQYF TGTGCCAGCAGTTTCGAGCGGGAGCGCGAGCAGTACTTC
NA TRBJ1-1 TRBV30 NA CAWSAQMEAFF TGTGCCTGGAGCGCCCAGATGGAAGCTTTCTTT
NA TRBJ2-2 TRBV19 many CASTRGVGGAGELFF TGTGCCAGCACCCGTGGGGTGGGAGGCGCCGGGGAGCTGTTTTTT
NA TRBJ1-5 TRBV7-2 many CASSRGEGGQPQHF TGTGCCAGCAGCCGAGGGGAGGGCGGTCAGCCCCAGCATTTT